Sequencing of this T cell receptor beta chain was carried out in a study of blood T cell repertoires in COVID-19. For the study at large: From the United States, Italy and Spain came samples of acute and convalescent COVID-19. Sources were T cells, B-cell-depleted T cells, or PBMCs; the material itself was cDNA or gDNA.

The germline V gene has CDR1 MNHEY and CDR2 SVGAGI. This CDR3 is 14 amino acids long. Trimming removed 5 bases from V and 10 bases from J; junction bases left unmatched: 7. Under the authors' procedure: Estimation of nucleated cell counts was performed using reference gene primer amplification. Clones were read by immunoSEQ multiplex PCR, and TCRdb kept only the in-frame ones, dropping some. V and J calls and clone size come straight from that table; D and trimming were deduced from the DNA. This sample has roughly 230,000 clones, with roughly four fifths found just once. This clone was seen a few times.

What was sequenced was peripheral blood. The TCR originated in a man aged 50 to 60 with active or convalescent COVID-19. V is TRBV6-5 and J is TRBJ1-6, with 8 bases identical to TRBD1. The CDR3 region has the DNA TGTGCCAGCAGTCCAGGGGGCAGAGAGTCACCCCTCCACTTT. Translated: CASSPGGRESPLHF.